The clone carrying this T cell receptor (beta chain) was seen more than once but under ten times. Its antigen is undetermined. One entry per CDR3 protein, called by TCRdb with MiXCR from the 5' RACE reads. The sample has 550,000 to 800,000 distinct CDR3 sequences; just over 7% are singletons. This entry is derived from a study of identical twins. Findings of the study overall: Invariant T cells like MAIT and iNKT could partly confound the zero-insertion analyses.

The germline V gene encodes CDR1 SEHNR and CDR2 FQNEAQ (reference sequence). This CDR3 spans 15 amino acids. V dropped 5 bases and J dropped 1 base, with 14 bases sitting between them. The sample was also reused in another study, on yellow fever vaccine responses in identical twins.

The chain recombines TRBV7-9 with TRBJ1-1; D possibly corresponds to TRBD1 (6 bases). This TCR was sampled from a woman between 18 and 30 years old in good health. Sequenced material: PBMCs. In DNA form, the CDR3 reads TGTGCCAGCAGCCCAGGGGCACGGGAGAACACTGAAGCTTTCTTT. It encodes CASSPGARENTEAFF.